The clone carrying this T cell receptor (beta chain) was seen once. The antigen remains undetermined. Scientists recovered RNA and DNA together from approximately 20-30 mg of unsorted bulk tissue. The patients carried chronic HBV infection and had received no treatment. The record originates from a study of tumor-infiltrating lymphocytes in primary liver carcinoma. Trimming left V 9 bases short and J 4 bases short, with 12 bases between. CDR1 is MDHEN, CDR2 SYDVKM, per germline. The CDR3 has 12 residues. A constant-region primer primed TCR beta cDNA synthesis from roughly 510 ng of total RNA. Sequencing libraries for TCR beta derived from three nested multiplex PCR rounds that used slightly modified ARM-PCR. Both of the initial two PCR rounds ran for nine to ten cycles and employed TRBV1-TRBV30 forward primers alongside a C-beta reverse primer. A single record per CDR3 protein comes from TCRdb applying MiXCR to the multiplex PCR reads. The profile shows tens of thousands of distinct CDR3 sequences, around 75% of them singletons.

Study-wide points: A significantly higher top-250-clone fraction was found in tumors than in blood (p = 0.039). Representation across all five tumor regions was limited to only about 7-24% of top clones.

Sequencing was done on a sample of liver tumor tissue from sampling region 4. Subset defined: tumor region T4, right-lateral pole. This receptor was identified in a woman aged 55-75 years with primary liver carcinoma and hepatitis B virus infection. This chain joins TRBV28 and TRBJ1-2; no clear D gene. CDR3 sequence: CASTFLGYGYTF. The CDR3 DNA reads TGTGCCAGTACTTTTTTGGGCTATGGCTACACCTTC.